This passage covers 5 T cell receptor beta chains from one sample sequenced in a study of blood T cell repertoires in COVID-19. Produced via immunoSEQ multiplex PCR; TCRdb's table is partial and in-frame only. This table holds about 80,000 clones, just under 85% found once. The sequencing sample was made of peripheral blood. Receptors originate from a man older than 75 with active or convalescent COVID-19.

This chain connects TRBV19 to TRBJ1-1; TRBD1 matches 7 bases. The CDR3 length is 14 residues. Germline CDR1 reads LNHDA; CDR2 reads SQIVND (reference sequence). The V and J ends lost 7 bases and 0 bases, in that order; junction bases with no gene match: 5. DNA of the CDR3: TGTGCCAGTAACGAGGGGGCGGTGAACACTGAAGCTTTCTTT. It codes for CASNEGAVNTEAFF.

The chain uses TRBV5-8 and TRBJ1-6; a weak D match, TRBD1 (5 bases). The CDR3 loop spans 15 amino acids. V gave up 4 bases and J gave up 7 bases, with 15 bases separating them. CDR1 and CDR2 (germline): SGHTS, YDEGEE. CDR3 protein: CASSRSTAPNSPLHF. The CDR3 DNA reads TGTGCCAGCAGCAGATCGACAGCCCCGAATTCACCCCTCCACTTT.

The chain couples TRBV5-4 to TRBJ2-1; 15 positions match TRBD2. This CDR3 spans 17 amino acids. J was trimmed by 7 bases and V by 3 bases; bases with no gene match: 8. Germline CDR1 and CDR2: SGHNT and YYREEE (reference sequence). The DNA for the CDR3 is TGTGCCAGCAGCTCGAGGGGGACTAGCGGGAGGCAGAATGAGCAGTTCTTC. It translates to CASSSRGTSGRQNEQFF.

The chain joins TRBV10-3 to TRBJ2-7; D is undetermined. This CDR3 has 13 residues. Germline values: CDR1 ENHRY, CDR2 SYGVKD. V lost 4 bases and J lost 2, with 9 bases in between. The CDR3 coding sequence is TGTGCCATCAGTGTGGCGGATACCTACGAGCAGTACGTC. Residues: CAISVADTYEQYV.

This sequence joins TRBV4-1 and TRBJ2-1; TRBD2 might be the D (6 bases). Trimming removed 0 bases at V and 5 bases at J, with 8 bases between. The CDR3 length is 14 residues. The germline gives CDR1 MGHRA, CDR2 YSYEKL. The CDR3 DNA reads TGCGCCAGCAGCCAAGAGGGACTTGACAATGAGCAGTTCTTC. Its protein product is CASSQEGLDNEQFF.